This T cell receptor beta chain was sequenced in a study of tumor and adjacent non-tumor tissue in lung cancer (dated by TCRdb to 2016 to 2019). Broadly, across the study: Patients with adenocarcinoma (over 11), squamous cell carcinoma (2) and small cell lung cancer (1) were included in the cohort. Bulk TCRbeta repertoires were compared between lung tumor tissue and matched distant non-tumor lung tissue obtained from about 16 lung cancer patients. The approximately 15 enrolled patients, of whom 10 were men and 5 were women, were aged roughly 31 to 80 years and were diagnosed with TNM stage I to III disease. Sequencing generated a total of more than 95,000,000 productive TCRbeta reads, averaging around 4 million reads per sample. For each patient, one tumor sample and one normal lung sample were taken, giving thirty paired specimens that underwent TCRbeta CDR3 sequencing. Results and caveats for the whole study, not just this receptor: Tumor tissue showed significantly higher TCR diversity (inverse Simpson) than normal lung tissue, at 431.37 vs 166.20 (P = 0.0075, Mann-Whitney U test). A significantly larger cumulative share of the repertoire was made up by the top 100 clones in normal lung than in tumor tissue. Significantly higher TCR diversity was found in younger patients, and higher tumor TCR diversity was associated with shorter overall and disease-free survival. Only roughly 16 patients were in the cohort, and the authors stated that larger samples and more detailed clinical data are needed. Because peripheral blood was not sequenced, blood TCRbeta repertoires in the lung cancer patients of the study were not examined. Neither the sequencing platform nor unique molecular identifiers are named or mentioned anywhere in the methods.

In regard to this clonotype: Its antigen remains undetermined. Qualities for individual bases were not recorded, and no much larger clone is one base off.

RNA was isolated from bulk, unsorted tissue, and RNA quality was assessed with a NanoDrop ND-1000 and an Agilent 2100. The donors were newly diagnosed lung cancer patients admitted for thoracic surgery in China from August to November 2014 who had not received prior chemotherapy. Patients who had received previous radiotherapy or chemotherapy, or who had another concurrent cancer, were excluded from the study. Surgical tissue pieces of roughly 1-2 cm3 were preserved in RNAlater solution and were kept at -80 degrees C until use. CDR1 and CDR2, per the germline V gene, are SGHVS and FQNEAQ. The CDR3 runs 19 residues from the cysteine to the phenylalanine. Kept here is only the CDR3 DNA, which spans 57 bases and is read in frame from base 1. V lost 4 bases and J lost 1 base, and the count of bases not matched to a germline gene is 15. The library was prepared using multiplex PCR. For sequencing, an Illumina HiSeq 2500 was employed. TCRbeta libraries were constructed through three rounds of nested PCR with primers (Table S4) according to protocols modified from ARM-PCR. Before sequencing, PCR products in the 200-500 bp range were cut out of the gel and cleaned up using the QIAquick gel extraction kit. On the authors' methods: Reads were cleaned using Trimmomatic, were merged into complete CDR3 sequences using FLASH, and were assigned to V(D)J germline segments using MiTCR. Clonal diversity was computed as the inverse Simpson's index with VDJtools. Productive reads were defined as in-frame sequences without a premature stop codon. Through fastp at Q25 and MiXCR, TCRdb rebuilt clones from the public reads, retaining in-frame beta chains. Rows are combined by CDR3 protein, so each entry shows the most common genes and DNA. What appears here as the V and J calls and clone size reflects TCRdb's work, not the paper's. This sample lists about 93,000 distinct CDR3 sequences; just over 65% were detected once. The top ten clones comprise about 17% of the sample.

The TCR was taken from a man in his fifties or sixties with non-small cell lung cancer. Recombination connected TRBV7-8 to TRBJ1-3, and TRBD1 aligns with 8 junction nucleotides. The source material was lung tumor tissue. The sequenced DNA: TGTGCCAGCAGCTCCTATGGACAGGGTAGAGTGGGATCTGGAAACACCATATATTTT. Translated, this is CASSSYGQGRVGSGNTIYF.